This is a list of T cell receptor beta chains from one sample in a study of blood T cell repertoires in COVID-19. Clones were sequenced by immunoSEQ multiplex PCR, and TCRdb holds only the in-frame ones, with some missing. Counted here are 90,000 or so clones, around 72% occurring once; the ten biggest clones make up 13% to 15%. Specimen: peripheral blood. These receptors were taken from a woman aged 80 or older with acute or convalescent COVID-19. Both conserved end residues are trimmed from each CDR3.

TRBJ2-1 TRBV27 ASTRGGTSDYNEQF
TRBJ2-5 TRBV2 ASAGTGAARLETQY
TRBJ2-5 TRBV28 ASRSYYQDRSQETQY
TRBJ1-3 TRBV28 ASSPRGGAAQDTIY
TRBJ1-2 TRBV20-1 SAGGGDYGYT
TRBJ1-2 TRBV9 ASSVGRKNYGYT
TRBJ2-6 TRBV5-4 ASSPTAVLSGANVLT
TRBJ2-3 TRBV14 ASSQEVGDTQY
TRBJ1-1 TRBV6-2/TRBV6-3 ASSSYREYTEAF
TRBJ1-5 TRBV28 ASSESNQPQH
TRBJ2-2 TRBV7-3 ASSGFSAGTGELF
TRBJ1-2 TRBV3-1/TRBV3-2 ASSQGQTNYGYT
TRBJ1-3 TRBV19 ATRQVGGNTIY
TRBJ1-1 TRBV9 ASSVLLNTEAF
TRBJ1-2 TRBV20-1 SARELTGET
TRBJ1-5 TRBV7-9 ASSGGGEQPQH
TRBJ2-6 TRBV27 ASSLSGFGANVLT
TRBJ2-1 TRBV5-1 ASHDSGGDNEQF
TRBJ1-1 TRBV15 ATSRGRGATEAF
TRBJ1-1 TRBV6-2/TRBV6-3 ASSKTGANTEAF
TRBJ1-1 TRBV5-1 ASSSHGRQGSSAF